This entry concerns a single TCR beta chain. The CDR3 runs 14 residues. Germline V gives CDR1 MNHEY, CDR2 SVGEGT. V gave up 6 bases and J gave up 0 bases, with 6 bases separating them. The data derive from a study of T cell responses to AZD1222 COVID-19 vaccine. The assay was immunoSEQ multiplex PCR, and TCRdb's table has in-frame clones only and misses some. The sample lists more than 150,000 clones, approximately 90% occurring once. The receptor's source is an adult who received the AZD1222 COVID-19 vaccine. Sequences were derived from peripheral blood, sampled 28 days after the second AZD1222 dose. J is TRBJ2-6 and V is TRBV6-2 or TRBV6-3, with unresolved D. The CDR3 region is CASSPSSGANVLTF. The CDR3 DNA sequence: TGTGCCAGCAGCCCTAGCTCTGGGGCCAACGTCCTGACTTTC.